The 16 T cell receptor beta chains listed next were all sequenced from one sample in a study of cytomegalovirus exposure and HLA in healthy donors. The PCR was carried out with 60 Vbeta primers and 13 Jbeta primers. The table came from immunoSEQ multiplex PCR; TCRdb's copy has only in-frame clones and leaves some out. The data contain about 100,000 clones, 60% to 70% of them singletons. Sequenced sample: PBMCs. These receptors were obtained from a man aged 30-40 years in good health and CMV-seropositive.

The chain recombines TRBV6-6 with TRBJ2-1; possible D gene TRBD2, 6 bases. This CDR3 is 14 amino acids long. Looked up from germline, CDR1 is MNHNY and CDR2 is SVGAGI (reference sequence). V gave up 7 bases and J gave up 6 bases, with 16 bases separating them. CDR3 nucleotide sequence: TGTGCCAGCAACAGACCGGGAGAAGGCAATGAGCAGTTCTTC. Its protein product is CASNRPGEGNEQFF.

In its sample, this clone was seen a few times. This chain connects TRBV25-1 to TRBJ1-4, with 7 bases fitting TRBD1. Looked up from germline, CDR1 is MGHDK and CDR2 is SYGVNS. The CDR3 contains 15 residues. V lost 3 bases, J lost 4 bases, and 5 bases stayed unmatched. CDR3 residues: CASSDLDRDNEKLFF. CDR3 sequence (DNA): TGTGCCAGCAGTGACCTCGACAGGGATAATGAAAAACTGTTTTTT.

The chain uses TRBV9 and TRBJ2-3; 8 bases align to TRBD2. Germline V CDR1 and CDR2: SGDLS, YYNGEE. The CDR3 consists of 16 residues. J was trimmed by 2 bases and V by 4 bases; bases with no gene match: 9. The CDR3 reads CASSPSGGDYTDTQYF. In DNA, the CDR3 is TGTGCCAGCAGCCCATCGGGAGGGGATTACACAGATACGCAGTATTTT.

The J gene is TRBJ1-3, the V gene TRBV4-1; TRBD1 agrees at 8 bases. The CDR3 is 17 amino acids. V trimming: 0 bases; J trimming: 3 bases; junction bases outside the gene matches: 7. The germline CDR1 and CDR2 sequences are MGHRA and YSYEKL. CDR3 residues: CASSQDWAGGFGNTIYF. The CDR3 coding sequence is TGCGCCAGCAGCCAAGACTGGGCAGGGGGCTTTGGAAACACCATATATTTT.

The rearrangement links TRBV6-1 to TRBJ1-1; 10 bases map to TRBD1. J gave up 11 bases and V 6 bases, and 9 bases lay outside the gene matches. Per germline, CDR1 MNHNS and CDR2 SASEGT. The CDR3 is made up of 13 amino acids. CDR3 sequence: CASRGNRQGAAFF. In DNA form, the CDR3 reads TGTGCCAGCAGGGGAAATAGACAGGGGGCGGCTTTCTTT.

This clone was seen only a few times. CDR3 region: CASSLAGSSSYNEQFF. CDR3 DNA sequence: TGCGCCAGCAGCTTGGCAGGGTCGAGCTCCTACAATGAGCAGTTCTTC. This chain links TRBV5-1 with TRBJ2-1; tentative D call: TRBD1 (5 bases). The CDR3 covers 16 residues. Germline assignment: CDR1 SGHRS and CDR2 YFSETQ. Trimming removed 0 bases from V and 0 bases from J, with 10 bases in between.

The CDR3 DNA sequence: TGTGCCAGCAGCCTCCTCGGTGGTACAAAACTGTTTTTT. This gives the protein CASSLLGGTKLFF. The chain carries TRBV11-2 and TRBJ1-4; D gene unclear. V was cut by 5 bases and J by 10 bases, with 14 bases left in between. CDR3 length: 13 amino acids. Germline lookup yields CDR1 SGHAT and CDR2 FQNNGV.

V is TRBV7-6 and J is TRBJ1-6; no definite D call. The CDR3 consists of 14 residues. From germline, CDR1 is SGHVS and CDR2 FNYEAQ. The V gene lost 1 base and the J gene lost 7 bases, with 8 bases spanning the gap. CDR3 protein: CASSLGGLNSPLHF. CDR3 DNA sequence: TGTGCCAGCAGCTTAGGAGGACTGAATTCACCCCTCCACTTT.

The V and J genes are TRBV4-1 and TRBJ1-1, with 8 bases matching TRBD1. This CDR3 comprises 15 residues. The V gene's germline CDR1 is MGHRA and CDR2 YSYEKL. The trim removed 6 bases at V and 0 bases at J, leaving 6 bases unmatched. In DNA form, the CDR3 reads TGCGCCAGCAGGACTGACAGGGGAATGAACACTGAAGCTTTCTTT. It yields the protein CASRTDRGMNTEAFF.

The chain has TRBV30 and TRBJ1-6, with no clear D. Trimming removed 0 bases at V and 1 base at J, with 13 bases between. The length of the CDR3 is 17 residues. Germline CDR1 GTSNPN, CDR2 SVGIG (reference sequence). The CDR3 sequence is CAWSVPLGWSYNSPLHF. CDR3 coding DNA: TGTGCCTGGAGTGTACCTTTGGGCTGGTCCTATAATTCACCCCTCCACTTT.

This clone was seen more than once but under ten times. The chain carries TRBV5-1 and TRBJ1-3, with 11 bases matching TRBD1. V lost 3 bases and J lost 0; bases outside the gene matches: 2. The CDR3 extends over 16 amino acids. Germline V gives CDR1 SGHRS, CDR2 YFSETQ. CDR3 residues: CASSWGQGGSGNTIYF. The CDR3, as DNA: TGCGCCAGCAGCTGGGGACAGGGGGGCTCTGGAAACACCATATATTTT.

The chain carries TRBV7-9 and TRBJ2-7; D possibly corresponds to TRBD2 (6 bases). V was cut by 5 bases and J by 2 bases, with 13 bases left in between. The CDR3 length is 14 residues. Germline CDR1 reads SEHNR; CDR2 reads FQNEAQ (reference sequence). The CDR3 loop is CASSPGTPPYEQYF. CDR3 DNA sequence: TGTGCCAGCAGCCCGGGGACTCCACCCTACGAGCAGTACTTC.

V is TRBV30 and J is TRBJ1-2; D not resolved. V lost 0 bases and J 5 bases, leaving 10 bases between the germline ends. Looked up from germline, CDR1 is GTSNPN and CDR2 is SVGIG (reference sequence). The CDR3 is 13 residues long. CDR3 sequence: CAWSVGSSYGYTF. DNA for the CDR3: TGTGCCTGGAGTGTCGGTTCCTCTTATGGCTACACCTTC.

The CDR3 nucleotides read TGTGCCAGCAGCAGTAGCGTCTACGAGCAGTACTTC. This translates into CASSSSVYEQYF. V gene TRBV7-2 combines with J gene TRBJ2-7; possible D gene TRBD2, 5 bases. Germline CDR1 SGHTA, CDR2 FQGNSA. The CDR3 is made up of 12 amino acids. Trimming removed 5 bases from V and 3 bases from J, with 8 bases in between.

The chain joins TRBV6-1 to TRBJ2-7; possibly TRBD1 for D (5 bases). CDR1 is MNHNS, CDR2 SASEGT, per germline. The CDR3 runs 14 residues. V was trimmed by 4 bases and J by 4 bases, leaving 14 bases between them. CDR3 amino acids: CASSAITQGYEQYF. In DNA, the CDR3 is TGTGCCAGCAGTGCAATAACCCAGGGATACGAGCAGTACTTC.

The V call is TRBV4-1, the J call TRBJ2-7, with TRBD2 matching 9 bases. The CDR3 is made up of 15 amino acids. Germline CDR1 is MGHRA and CDR2 is YSYEKL. V trimming: 1 base; J trimming: 3 bases; junction bases outside the gene matches: 4. CDR3 sequence: CASSQGPSGIYEQYF. As DNA, the CDR3 is TGCGCCAGCAGCCAAGGGCCTAGCGGGATCTACGAGCAGTACTTC.